Each of the 31 T cell receptor beta chains below was sequenced from the same sample in a study of prognosis after radiotherapy for stage I lung cancer. TCR beta CDR3 amplification from genomic DNA was performed by two-round multiplex PCR. Gene-specific TRBV and TRBJ primers were used in PCR round one. One entry per CDR3 protein, called by TCRdb with MiXCR from the multiplex PCR reads. The sample lists more than 10,000 distinct CDR3 sequences, 35% occurring once. Specimen: PBMCs, collected before or after stereotactic body radiation therapy (not recorded which). These receptors were collected from a donor aged 50 or older with non-small cell lung cancer.

By frequency in the sample, this clonotype is medium-sized. V gene TRBV7-6 combines with J gene TRBJ2-7; 8 nucleotides match TRBD1. Germline lookup yields CDR1 SGHVS and CDR2 FNYEAQ. This CDR3 has 15 residues. Unmatched junction bases numbered 6, after V lost 3 bases and J lost 2 bases. DNA for the CDR3: TGTGCCAGCAGCTTTGGGACAGGTTTGACCTACGAGCAGTACTTC. Its protein is CASSFGTGLTYEQYF.

The rearrangement joins TRBV5-1 to TRBJ2-7, with 8 bases lining up with TRBD1. V shed 4 bases, J shed 0 bases, and the junction held 6 bases outside the gene matches. The CDR3 is 15 amino acids. Germline V gene data show CDR1 as SGHRS and CDR2 as YFSETQ. CDR3 sequence: CASSPTGESSYEQYF. In DNA form, the CDR3 reads TGCGCCAGCAGCCCGACAGGGGAGAGCTCCTACGAGCAGTACTTC.

This clonotype was seen at least ten times. This chain connects TRBV11-2 to TRBJ1-2; 10 bases map to TRBD1. The V gene end was trimmed by 6 bases and the J gene end by 5 bases; junction bases not matched to a gene: 9. The CDR3 loop spans 15 amino acids. Per the germline V gene, CDR1 is SGHAT and CDR2 is FQNNGV. In DNA, the CDR3 is TGTGCCAGCAGGCGCGCCGGGACAGGGGTATATGGCTACACCTTC. Its translation: CASRRAGTGVYGYTF.

This clonotype rates as medium-sized. This sequence joins TRBV6-1 and TRBJ2-7, with D hard to call. Germline lookup yields CDR1 MNHNS and CDR2 SASEGT. V lost 0 bases and J lost 6, with 6 bases in between. This CDR3 is built from 12 residues. The CDR3, as DNA: TGTGCCAGCAGTGAAGCGTTGAGCGAGCAGTACGTC. This sequence encodes CASSEALSEQYV.

In DNA form, the CDR3 reads TGTGCCACCAGCAGAAAAAGGACAGGACTTAATGAAAAACTGTTTTTT. Translation: CATSRKRTGLNEKLFF. The rearrangement joins TRBV15 to TRBJ1-4, with 7 positions matching TRBD1. After removal of 2 bases from V and 4 bases from J, the junction contained 7 bases not matched to a gene. Germline V CDR1 and CDR2: LNHNV, YYDKDF (reference sequence). The CDR3 sequence is 16 residues long.

This clonotype was observed many times. The chain has TRBV19 and TRBJ2-7; 8 bases match TRBD1. This CDR3 has 15 amino acids. V trimming: 6 bases; J trimming: 6 bases; junction bases outside the gene matches: 13. Per germline, CDR1 LNHDA and CDR2 SQIVND (reference sequence). The CDR3, as DNA: TGTGCCAGTAGCACCGGACAGGGTGAAATCAGCGAGCAGTACTTC. This translates into CASSTGQGEISEQYF.

This clonotype came up many times. The gene calls are TRBV24-1 and TRBJ2-3, with D perhaps matching TRBD1 or TRBD2 (5 bases each). Germline V gene lookup returns CDR1 KGHDR and CDR2 SFDVKD. The V end lost 7 bases, the J end lost 5 bases, and 27 bases lay between the germline ends. This CDR3 contains 18 residues. CDR3 sequence (DNA): TGTGCCACCAGCTCCTCCCGGGGCGGCCAACGGGGAGAAGATACGCAGTATTTT. Its protein is CATSSSRGGQRGEDTQYF.

A remark on this clonotype: Possible read error: a much larger clone is one base away. In this CDR3 the conserved last residue, phenylalanine or tryptophan, is missing, so a read error is likely. CDR3 sequence reads: CASSFQGIYEQYS. In DNA, the CDR3 is TGTGCCAGCAGCTTTCAGGGGATCTACGAGCAGTACTCC. The rearrangement links TRBV5-8 to TRBJ2-7, with TRBD1 as a possible D gene (6 bases). The CDR3 spans 13 residues. The V and J ends lost 2 bases and 3 bases respectively, with 9 bases between them. Germline loops: CDR1 SGHTS, CDR2 YDEGEE.

The rearrangement links TRBV29-1 to TRBJ2-1; D is uncertain. Germline lookup yields CDR1 SQVTM and CDR2 ANQGSEA. The CDR3 contains 14 residues. The V end lost 0 bases, the J end lost 8 bases, and 14 bases lay between the germline ends. The CDR3 bases are TGCAGCGTTGAAGATTTGGGAATTCGGGATGAGCAGTTCTTC. Its protein is CSVEDLGIRDEQFF.

This clonotype has just a few counts. The CDR3 nucleotides are TGTGCCAGCAGTCGCGGGGGGACCGCGTTGGAGCAGTACTTC. This encodes CASSRGGTALEQYF. This sequence joins TRBV6-1 and TRBJ2-7; 8 positions match TRBD2. The V and J ends lost 5 bases and 7 bases, in that order; junction bases with no gene match: 10. This CDR3 has 14 amino acids. Germline loops: CDR1 MNHNS, CDR2 SASEGT.

This clonotype is labeled as medium-sized (0.01 to 0.1%). The rearrangement joins TRBV28 to TRBJ1-6, with TRBD1 identical over 10 bases. V trimming: 5 bases; J trimming: 10 bases; junction bases outside the gene matches: 2. CDR3 size: 13 residues. Germline values: CDR1 MDHEN, CDR2 SYDVKM. The CDR3 is CASSGTGESPLHF. CDR3 sequence (DNA): TGTGCCAGCAGTGGGACAGGGGAATCACCCCTCCACTTT.

This clonotype came up many times. CDR3 sequence (DNA): TGTGCCAGCAGCGGGAACCACAATGAGCAGTTCTTC. Amino acids: CASSGNHNEQFF. This chain links TRBV28 with TRBJ2-1; D may be TRBD2 (5 bases). V was trimmed by 6 bases and J by 5 bases, leaving 8 bases between them. This CDR3 is built from 12 residues. CDR1 MDHEN and CDR2 SYDVKM come from the germline V gene.

This clonotype was picked up a small number of times. A much larger clone sits a single nucleotide away, making a read error possible. This chain links TRBV5-1 with TRBJ2-5; TRBD2 is a possible D gene (7 bases). V was clipped by 1 base and J by 2 bases, with 12 bases between them. The CDR3 extends over 15 amino acids. Germline V lookup: CDR1 SGHRS, CDR2 YFSETQ. The CDR3 here is CASSLWGGDQETQYF. CDR3 sequence (DNA): TGCGCCAGCAGCTTGTGGGGGGGCGATCAAGAGACCCAGTACTTC. Supplemented by reference TRBV5-1 and TRBJ2-5, the full variable domain reads KAGVTQTPRYLIKTRGQQVTLSCSPISGHRSVSWYQQTPGQGLQFLFEYFSETQRNKGNFPGRFSGRQFSNSRSEMNVSTLELGDSALYLCASSLWGGDQETQYFGPGTRLLVL.

The chain recombines TRBV5-5 with TRBJ1-1, with a tentative D call TRBD1 (5 bases). V was cut by 1 base and J by 1 base, with 14 bases left in between. This CDR3 contains 16 residues. CDR1 and CDR2 from the germline V gene are SGHKS and YYEKEE (reference sequence). The CDR3, as DNA: TGTGCCAGCAGCTTGTCCCACGTGGGGCAGAACACTGAAGCTTTCTTT. Translated, it gives CASSLSHVGQNTEAFF. Full variable domain (outside the CDR3, taken from reference TRBV5-5 and TRBJ1-1): DAGVTQSPTHLIKTRGQQVTLRCSPISGHKSVSWYQQVLGQGPQFIFQYYEKEERGRGNFPDRFSARQFPNYSSELNVNALLLGDSALYLCASSLSHVGQNTEAFFGQGTRLTVV.

In its sample, this clonotype was seen many times. The J gene is TRBJ1-6, the V gene TRBV10-3, with D maybe TRBD1 (5 bases). Per the germline V gene, CDR1 is ENHRY and CDR2 is SYGVKD. The CDR3 totals 14 residues. V dropped 2 bases and J dropped 6 bases, with 8 bases sitting between them. The CDR3 loop reads CAISEPGPNSPLHF. In DNA form, the CDR3 reads TGTGCCATCAGTGAGCCGGGACCTAATTCACCCCTCCACTTT.

The rearrangement uses TRBV3-1 and TRBJ2-2, with TRBD1 as a possible D gene (5 bases). This CDR3 is 13 amino acids long. Deletions cut 2 bases from V and 6 bases from J, with 7 bases between. CDR1 LGHDT and CDR2 YNNKEL come from the germline V gene (reference sequence). The CDR3 sequence is CASSQQGSGELFF. CDR3 nucleotides: TGTGCCAGCAGCCAACAGGGATCCGGGGAGCTGTTTTTT.

In regard to this clonotype: A much larger clone lies a single base off, so this may be a read error. The conserved phenylalanine or tryptophan normally closing the CDR3 is absent here, so this likely arose from a read error. The chain combines TRBV6-5 with TRBJ1-5; 7 bases line up with TRBD1. The J segment lost 6 bases and the V segment lost 0 bases, leaving 5 bases of the junction unmatched. The CDR3 runs to 15 residues. Germline V lookup: CDR1 MNHEY, CDR2 SVGAGI. The chain's CDR3 is CASSYSGTAGQPQHL. The CDR3 nucleotides are TGTGCCAGCAGTTACTCGGGGACAGCGGGTCAGCCCCAGCATCTT.

In its sample, this clonotype was seen many times. V gene TRBV4-2 combines with J gene TRBJ2-7, with D unclear. This CDR3 is 14 amino acids long. Germline CDR1 LGHNA, CDR2 YNFKEQ. Trimming stripped 6 bases from V and 1 base from J, with 13 bases between. The CDR3 DNA is TGTGCCAGCAGTTGGGCATTTGGGTCCTACGAGCAGTACTTC. Translating it yields CASSWAFGSYEQYF.

The CDR3 sequence: CASSLVGELFF. The CDR3 DNA is TGTGCCAGCAGCCTCGTGGGGGAGCTGTTTTTT. This chain uses TRBV7-6 with TRBJ2-2; no firm D call. The CDR3 is 11 residues long. CDR1 and CDR2 from the germline V gene are SGHVS and FNYEAQ. With 5 bases removed from V and 8 bases from J, the gap between germline ends came to 6 bases.

The chain uses TRBV27 and TRBJ2-2, with D perhaps TRBD1 (7 bases). Germline-derived CDR1 and CDR2 are MNHEY and SMNVEV (reference sequence). The CDR3 totals 16 residues. The ends were cut back, 2 bases at V and 14 bases at J, with 24 bases in the middle. CDR3 DNA: TGTGCCAGCAGTTTACAGGGGGGCCCGGACACCGGTGATCTGTTTTTT. Its translation: CASSLQGGPDTGDLFF.

This clonotype was seen more than once but under ten times. The CDR3 protein is CASRRTWDRGSYEQYF. The CDR3 DNA is TGTGCCAGCAGACGTACTTGGGACAGGGGGTCGTACGAGCAGTACTTC. V usage is TRBV12-3 or TRBV12-4 and J usage is TRBJ2-7, with TRBD1 matching over 11 bases. V lost 6 bases to trimming and J lost 4 bases; unmatched junction nucleotides: 11. CDR3 size: 16 residues.

With respect to this clonotype: A far larger clone lies a single base away; this is likely a read error. The chain combines TRBV6-1 with TRBJ2-5; 7 nucleotides line up with TRBD1. TRBJ2-3 explains the end of the DNA better; the J call may be wrong. This CDR3 has 17 amino acids. Germline V CDR1 and CDR2: MNHNS, SASEGT. The CDR3 here is CASSEEAPGTELDTQYF. Written as DNA, the CDR3 is TGTGCCAGCAGTGAAGAGGCGCCCGGGACAGAGTTAGATACGCAGTATTTT.

This clonotype was found once. The rearrangement uses TRBV20-1 and TRBJ1-5; D is unclear. V was shortened by 3 bases and J by 5 bases, with 11 bases between the two germline ends. CDR3 length equals 13 residues. Germline CDR1 DFQATT, CDR2 SNEGSKA (reference sequence). The CDR3 sequence: CSASRQPDQPQHF. The CDR3 DNA reads TGCAGTGCTAGTCGGCAGCCGGATCAGCCCCAGCATTTT.

The gene calls are TRBV6-1 and TRBJ2-5, with D maybe TRBD2 (5 bases). The germline V gene has CDR1 MNHNS and CDR2 SASEGT. The CDR3 spans 13 residues. V lost 8 bases to trimming and J lost 5 bases, with 15 bases between them. The CDR3 reads CASARDSVETQYF. CDR3 nucleotide sequence: TGTGCCAGCGCACGGGATTCAGTGGAGACCCAGTACTTC.

The sample holds many counts of this clonotype. The chain joins TRBV6-5 to TRBJ2-1; TRBD1 or TRBD2 may be the D gene (5 bases each). CDR3 length: 17 residues. The germline gives CDR1 MNHEY, CDR2 SVGAGI. Deletions cut 0 bases from V and 4 bases from J, with 16 bases between. The CDR3 sequence is CASSYSRGVRRYNEQFF. DNA for the CDR3: TGTGCCAGCAGTTACTCGAGAGGGGTGCGGAGATACAATGAGCAGTTCTTC.

In its sample, this clonotype was seen a few times. The chain is built from TRBV6-5 and TRBJ2-2; TRBD2 aligns across 7 bases. The CDR3 is 16 amino acids. The germline V gene has CDR1 MNHEY and CDR2 SVGAGI. Trimming cost V 2 bases and J 1 base; bases outside gene matches: 4. The chain's CDR3 is CASSYNREENTGELFF. CDR3 sequence (DNA): TGTGCCAGCAGTTACAACCGGGAGGAGAACACCGGGGAGCTGTTTTTT.

A word on this clonotype: A far bigger clonotype differs at one base, so this is likely a read error. Here the CDR3 reads CASSDSSLGNEQFF. The CDR3 nucleotides are TGTGCCAGCAGTGACTCGAGCCTCGGGAATGAGCAGTTCTTC. The V call is TRBV6-5, the J call TRBJ2-1, with D unresolved. This CDR3 is 14 amino acids long. Germline CDR1 and CDR2: MNHEY and SVGAGI.

This clonotype was detected ten times or more. The chain links TRBV6-5 to TRBJ2-2; D may be TRBD1 or TRBD2 (6 bases each). Germline assignment: CDR1 MNHEY and CDR2 SVGAGI. CDR3 length: 17 residues. The germline V and J ends were trimmed by 4 bases and 0 bases, with 15 bases remaining between them. The DNA of the CDR3 is TGTGCCAGCAGTTGGGGGGCTTGGACATCGAACACCGGGGAGCTGTTTTTT. This translates into CASSWGAWTSNTGELFF.

Only a few counts were recorded for this clonotype. The CDR3 is CSAYTSGSHNEQFF. The CDR3 coding sequence is TGCAGTGCGTACACTAGCGGGAGTCATAATGAGCAGTTCTTC. The chain combines TRBV20-1 with TRBJ2-1; 11 nucleotides align to TRBD2. With V trimmed by 6 bases and J by 7 bases, 8 bases remained unmatched. The CDR3 is 14 residues long. Looked up from germline, CDR1 is DFQATT and CDR2 is SNEGSKA (reference sequence).

This clonotype has a count of ten or more. The rearrangement links TRBV5-6 to TRBJ2-1; 7 nucleotides match TRBD1. This CDR3 has 13 residues. The J segment lost 6 bases and the V segment lost 7 bases, leaving 7 bases of the junction unmatched. Germline CDR1 and CDR2: SGHDT and YYEEEE. This CDR3 is CASSTGLINEQFF. CDR3 DNA sequence: TGTGCCAGCTCGACAGGGCTAATCAATGAGCAGTTCTTC.

The V call is TRBV5-1, the J call TRBJ2-7, with D possibly being TRBD2 (5 bases). The germline gives CDR1 SGHRS, CDR2 YFSETQ. V lost 4 bases and J 7 bases, leaving 9 bases between the germline ends. The length of the CDR3 is 11 residues. The CDR3 reads CASSEGWEQYF. The CDR3 bases are TGCGCCAGCAGCGAGGGTTGGGAGCAGTACTTC.